These T cell receptor beta chains were read from a single sample in a study of OX40 agonist ivuxolimab in advanced cancers. Some clones are missing from TCRdb's copy, which holds only in-frame ones; the method was immunoSEQ multiplex PCR. The data hold under 95,000 clones, with roughly 84% observed a single time. Sample: CD4+ or CD8+ T cells sorted from blood, taken in a trial of the OX40 agonist ivuxolimab. The receptors stem from an adult with an advanced solid tumor such as melanoma, head and neck, liver or kidney cancer. Each CDR3 is given with its conserved first and last residue. Fields, in order: D gene, J gene, V gene, clone size, CDR3 protein, CDR3 DNA. The D gene is left open where the match is weak. Clone size is not always given. Where it is, it says once, few, many or a class for expanded clones.

d_call: TRBD2; j_call: TRBJ2-3; v_call: TRBV7-2; clone_size: NA; cdr3_aa: CASSPSLRGGLDTQYF; cdr3_nt: TGTGCCAGCAGCCCATCCCTGCGGGGGGGTTTAGATACGCAGTATTTT
d_call: NA; j_call: TRBJ2-4; v_call: TRBV2; clone_size: NA; cdr3_aa: CASVSFGGIQYF; cdr3_nt: TGTGCCAGCGTCTCCTTTGGGGGCATTCAGTACTTC
d_call: TRBD1; j_call: TRBJ2-2; v_call: TRBV5-1; clone_size: NA; cdr3_aa: CASSLDGQGNTGELFF; cdr3_nt: TGCGCCAGCAGCTTGGACGGACAGGGGAACACCGGGGAGCTGTTTTTT
d_call: NA; j_call: TRBJ2-7; v_call: TRBV19; clone_size: NA; cdr3_aa: CASSSRTAGRYEQYF; cdr3_nt: TGTGCCAGTAGTTCCAGGACAGCGGGGAGGTACGAGCAGTACTTC
d_call: NA; j_call: TRBJ2-5; v_call: TRBV2; clone_size: NA; cdr3_aa: CASSEMLETQYF; cdr3_nt: TGTGCCAGCAGTGAAATGTTGGAGACCCAGTACTTC
d_call: NA; j_call: TRBJ2-5; v_call: TRBV18; clone_size: NA; cdr3_aa: CASSMQGSGTQYF; cdr3_nt: TGTGCCAGCTCAATGCAGGGGTCAGGGACCCAGTACTTC
d_call: TRBD1; j_call: TRBJ1-1; v_call: TRBV28; clone_size: NA; cdr3_aa: CASSFSDRGNTEAFF; cdr3_nt: TGTGCCAGCAGTTTCTCCGACAGGGGTAACACTGAAGCTTTCTTT
d_call: NA; j_call: TRBJ2-1; v_call: TRBV6-4; clone_size: NA; cdr3_aa: CASSDSWGPYNEQFF; cdr3_nt: TGTGCCAGCAGTGACTCCTGGGGGCCCTACAATGAGCAGTTCTTC
d_call: TRBD2; j_call: TRBJ2-4; v_call: TRBV28; clone_size: NA; cdr3_aa: CASGGGGRIIQYF; cdr3_nt: TGTGCCAGCGGCGGCGGGGGTAGGATCATTCAGTACTTC
d_call: NA; j_call: TRBJ1-6; v_call: TRBV5-1; clone_size: few; cdr3_aa: CASSLASSYNSPLHF; cdr3_nt: TGCGCCAGCAGTCTAGCTAGCTCCTATAATTCACCCCTCCACTTT
d_call: NA; j_call: TRBJ1-2; v_call: TRBV12-5; clone_size: NA; cdr3_aa: CASGLVNRNYGYTF; cdr3_nt: TGTGCTAGTGGTTTGGTAAACAGAAACTATGGCTACACCTTC
d_call: NA; j_call: TRBJ1-5; v_call: TRBV4-1; clone_size: NA; cdr3_aa: CASSQAMTGYNQPQHF; cdr3_nt: TGCGCCAGCAGCCAAGCAATGACAGGTTACAATCAGCCCCAGCATTTT
d_call: NA; j_call: TRBJ1-4; v_call: TRBV6-6; clone_size: NA; cdr3_aa: CAISRENYEKLFF; cdr3_nt: TGTGCCATCAGCAGGGAAAATTACGAAAAACTGTTTTTT
d_call: TRBD1; j_call: TRBJ2-1; v_call: TRBV7-9; clone_size: NA; cdr3_aa: CASSRQGGYDEQFF; cdr3_nt: TGTGCCAGCAGCCGACAGGGGGGGTACGATGAGCAGTTCTTC
d_call: NA; j_call: TRBJ2-1; v_call: TRBV7-2; clone_size: NA; cdr3_aa: CASSEGGEQQFF; cdr3_nt: TGTGCCAGCAGCGAGGGGGGAGAGCAGCAGTTCTTC
d_call: NA; j_call: TRBJ1-1; v_call: TRBV28; clone_size: NA; cdr3_aa: CASRKTGNTEAFF; cdr3_nt: TGTGCCAGCAGAAAGACAGGGAACACTGAAGCTTTCTTT
d_call: NA; j_call: TRBJ2-2; v_call: TRBV18; clone_size: once; cdr3_aa: CASSPVDSDTGELFF; cdr3_nt: TGTGCCAGCTCACCTGTCGACAGTGACACCGGGGAGCTGTTTTTT
d_call: NA; j_call: TRBJ1-4; v_call: TRBV2; clone_size: NA; cdr3_aa: CASSAGRKNEKLFF; cdr3_nt: TGTGCCAGCAGTGCTGGCAGGAAGAATGAAAAACTGTTTTTT
d_call: NA; j_call: TRBJ2-4; v_call: TRBV4-2; clone_size: NA; cdr3_aa: CASSQGGLAKNIQYF; cdr3_nt: TGTGCCAGCAGCCAAGGTGGGCTAGCCAAAAACATTCAGTACTTC
d_call: NA; j_call: TRBJ1-4; v_call: TRBV4-3; clone_size: NA; cdr3_aa: CASSQALTAFATNEKLFF; cdr3_nt: TGCGCCAGCAGCCAAGCTCTAACTGCTTTTGCAACTAATGAAAAACTGTTTTTT
d_call: NA; j_call: TRBJ2-1; v_call: TRBV7-3; clone_size: NA; cdr3_aa: CASSLIGGAGNEQFF; cdr3_nt: TGTGCCAGCAGCTTAATAGGGGGCGCGGGGAATGAGCAGTTCTTC
d_call: NA; j_call: TRBJ2-6; v_call: TRBV6-1; clone_size: NA; cdr3_aa: CASSEGAGFSFSGANVLTF; cdr3_nt: TGTGCCAGCAGTGAGGGGGCAGGTTTCTCTTTCTCTGGGGCCAACGTCCTGACTTTC
d_call: TRBD1; j_call: TRBJ1-6; v_call: TRBV27; clone_size: once; cdr3_aa: CARAEGAQTYNSPLHF; cdr3_nt: TGTGCCAGAGCAGAGGGGGCGCAGACCTATAATTCACCCCTCCACTTT
d_call: TRBD2; j_call: TRBJ2-3; v_call: TRBV7-2; clone_size: NA; cdr3_aa: CASSLVVSERGSQYF; cdr3_nt: TGTGCCAGCAGCTTAGTGGTCTCGGAGCGGGGCTCGCAGTATTTT
d_call: TRBD1; j_call: TRBJ1-2; v_call: TRBV7-3; clone_size: NA; cdr3_aa: CASSLTGGAGGASGYTF; cdr3_nt: TGTGCCAGCAGCTTAACAGGGGGCGCGGGGGGCGCGAGTGGCTACACCTTC
d_call: NA; j_call: TRBJ2-6; v_call: TRBV7-3; clone_size: once; cdr3_aa: CASSPGLNPGLMPSGANVLTF; cdr3_nt: TGTGCCAGCAGCCCGGGGCTAAACCCGGGACTCATGCCCTCTGGGGCCAACGTCCTGACTTTC
d_call: NA; j_call: TRBJ1-1; v_call: TRBV7-2; clone_size: NA; cdr3_aa: CASSQRTENTEAFF; cdr3_nt: TGTGCCAGCAGCCAAAGGACAGAGAACACTGAAGCTTTCTTT
d_call: NA; j_call: TRBJ1-3; v_call: TRBV7-2; clone_size: NA; cdr3_aa: CASSFMDSGNTIYF; cdr3_nt: TGTGCCAGCTCCTTTATGGACTCTGGAAACACCATATATTTT
d_call: TRBD1; j_call: TRBJ2-2; v_call: TRBV5-4; clone_size: NA; cdr3_aa: CASSSLGQLTGELFF; cdr3_nt: TGTGCCAGCAGTTCCCTGGGACAGCTCACCGGGGAGCTGTTTTTT
d_call: NA; j_call: TRBJ2-3; v_call: TRBV28; clone_size: NA; cdr3_aa: CASSSFYTDTQYF; cdr3_nt: TGTGCCAGCAGTTCCTTTTACACAGATACGCAGTATTTT
d_call: TRBD2; j_call: TRBJ2-3; v_call: TRBV11-2; clone_size: NA; cdr3_aa: CASSLHYSGGADTQYF; cdr3_nt: TGTGCCAGCAGCCTCCACTATAGCGGGGGGGCGGATACGCAGTATTTT
d_call: TRBD1; j_call: TRBJ2-1; v_call: TRBV19; clone_size: NA; cdr3_aa: CASSILPGQLHNEQFF; cdr3_nt: TGTGCCAGTAGTATCTTACCGGGACAGCTCCACAATGAGCAGTTCTTC
d_call: TRBD2; j_call: TRBJ2-1; v_call: TRBV5-1; clone_size: NA; cdr3_aa: CASSFPGLGRNEQFF; cdr3_nt: TGCGCCAGCAGCTTTCCGGGACTAGGTCGAAATGAGCAGTTCTTC
d_call: NA; j_call: TRBJ2-2; v_call: TRBV7-7; clone_size: NA; cdr3_aa: CASSLGDPTTGELFF; cdr3_nt: TGTGCCAGCAGCTTAGGGGACCCCACCACCGGGGAGCTGTTTTTT
d_call: TRBD1; j_call: TRBJ2-7; v_call: TRBV29-1; clone_size: NA; cdr3_aa: CSARTGTYEQYF; cdr3_nt: TGCAGCGCCAGGACAGGGACCTACGAGCAGTACTTC